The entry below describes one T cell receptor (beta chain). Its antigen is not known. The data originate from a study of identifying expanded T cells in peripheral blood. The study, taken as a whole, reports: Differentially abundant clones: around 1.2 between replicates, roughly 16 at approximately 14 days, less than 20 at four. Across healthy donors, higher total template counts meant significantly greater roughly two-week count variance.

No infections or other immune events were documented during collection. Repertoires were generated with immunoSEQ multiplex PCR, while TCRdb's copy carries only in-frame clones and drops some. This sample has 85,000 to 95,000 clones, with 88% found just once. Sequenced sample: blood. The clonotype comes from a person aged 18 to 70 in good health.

The CDR3 region is CASSIAQGSSYEQYF. DNA of the CDR3: TGTGCCAGTAGTATAGCGCAGGGGAGCTCCTACGAGCAGTACTTC. The V gene is TRBV19, the J gene TRBJ2-7; weak D call: TRBD1 (6 bases). The CDR3 is 15 residues long. The germline gives CDR1 LNHDA, CDR2 SQIVND (reference sequence). Trimming cost V 1 base and J 0 bases, with 10 bases left between them.